This T cell receptor (beta chain) stems from a study of molecular identifiers for immune sequencing clone quantification (dated by TCRdb to the late 2010s). Context from the whole study: For a replicate experiment, RNA from around 20,000 or 100,000 naive CD8 T cells was divided into five aliquots, and four of the five aliquots were sequenced. This methods study benchmarked molecular-identifier clustering-based TCR repertoire sequencing (MIDCIRS) and TCR RNA copy counting, using CD8 T cells to do so. Findings and caveats that apply to the study as a whole: When barcode sub-clustering was left out, chimeric consensus sequences inflated TCR diversity, with chimeras reaching as high as 47%. The naive libraries included spiked-in Jurkat TCR RNA (roughly nine copies' worth), and this Jurkat TCR RNA is not part of the donor repertoire. Modeling gave about 3.2 recovered TCR RNA copies per cell versus around 10 by digital PCR, implying approximately 30% capture efficiency. In CMV-specific effector cells, clones with more than 20 RNA copies contained over 98% of molecules, whereas in naive cells such clones contained under 1% of molecules. Spiked-in Jurkat TCR RNA equivalent to a single cell was reported to be detectable even among one million naive CD8 T cells. Highly expanded clone sizes could be underestimated because identical TCR molecules may share a barcode.

Libraries of naive CD8 T cells were generated from roughly 21,000 to 960,000 sorted cells, with 10%, 30% or 50% of the purified RNA used. On a BD FACSAria II, naive CD8 T cells were FACS-sorted as CD8+CD4-CCR7+CD45RA+ and collected into RLT Plus buffer. To test detection sensitivity, Jurkat RNA equal to 10 or so TCR copies was added to samples of roughly 17,000-1,100,000 naive CD8 T cells. Enrichment of CD8 T cells was performed with RosetteSep CD8+ T Cell Enrichment Cocktail and Ficoll-Paque, after which ACK red cell lysis was carried out. Libraries were made using PCR. Sequencing was performed on a NextSeq 500. Preparation of bulk TCR libraries followed a previously described approach, with the TCR primers listed in Table S5. The Qiagen AllPrep DNA/RNA kit was used to purify total RNA. Before analysis, reads from multiple sequencing runs of one library were combined. For the original study's pipeline: Reads were retained only if their TCR constant sequence matched exactly, and those retained reads were trimmed to 150 nt and grouped according to their 12-nt molecular barcodes. Reads in each barcode group were sub-clustered using a 15% Levenshtein threshold, and a quality-weighted consensus sequence was built for each RNA molecule. Non-functional sequences were removed, as were lower-count sequences one edit away from another. Based on a fit of two negative binomial distributions, barcode sub-clusters having less than 20% of the maximum read count were discarded. TCRdb reanalyzed the raw reads on its own, using fastp at Q25 for trimming and MiXCR for clone calling, and kept in-frame beta chains. A single entry per CDR3 protein holds the most common genes and DNA from its merged rows. The V and J calls shown here were made by TCRdb, not taken from the authors' results. This sample comprises 400,000 to 600,000 distinct CDR3 sequences, about 25% of them detected only once. The top ten constitute around 0.78% of the sample.

Inclusive of the bounding cysteine and phenylalanine, the CDR3 is 15 residues long. Only the CDR3 part of the read is kept: 45 bases, read in frame from the first base. From the germline V gene (reference sequence), CDR1 is DFQATT and CDR2 is SNEGSKA. The trim is 3 bases for V and 1 base for J, with a gap of 16 bases between the germline ends. As for this clonotype: Its recognized antigen is unknown. Base-call qualities are not available, and no considerably larger clone is one nucleotide away.

The chain uses TRBV20-1 and TRBJ2-7; the D gene is possibly TRBD1, with 5 bases matching. Sequencing used naive CD8+ T cells from blood, with Jurkat cell RNA spiked in. Reading the label with the study, this specimen's cell subset or site is: FACS-sorted CD8+CD4-CCR7+CD45RA+ naive T cells. The sequence came from a human donor in good health. Some libraries in this study had Jurkat cell RNA spiked in. The CDR3 amino acid sequence is: CSASDRQKPSYEQYF. In nucleotides, the sequence is TGCAGTGCTAGTGACAGACAAAAACCTTCCTACGAGCAGTACTTC.